This T cell receptor beta chain was profiled in a study of HIV-infected children after antiretroviral therapy interruption. Treatment noted: PENTA 11 planned treatment interruption arm or continuous ART arm. CDR3 length: 14 residues. Germline trimming cut 6 bases from V and 2 bases from J; bases unmatched to any gene: 6. Per germline, CDR1 MRHNA and CDR2 SNTAGT. Unique molecular identifiers were included in an RNA-based 3' RACE TCR library. TCRdb re-analysed the 3' RACE reads in MiXCR, keeping a single row per CDR3 protein. Altogether over 15,000 distinct CDR3 sequences are present, nearly 3.5% being singletons, with the ten largest covering 5.1%. This clonotype was found many times.

The sample in question was CD45RA+ CD4+ T cells from PBMCs, obtained from a donor given antiretroviral therapy, either interrupted or continuous. Subset in this sample: naive CD4+ CD45RA+ CD45RO- T cells. The V call is TRBV6-4, the J call TRBJ1-1, with 7 bases lining up with TRBD1. This TCR derives from a child between 2 and 17 years old with HIV. In nucleotides, the CDR3 is TGTGCCAGCAGGCAGGGGGTTGGAAACACTGAAGCTTTCTTT. Its protein product is CASRQGVGNTEAFF.